The sequence of this T cell receptor beta chain was determined in a study of T cell repertoires in cytomegalovirus infection. In the case of this clonotype: Antigen: not known.

In TCRdb, the reads were re-called with MiXCR into one record per CDR3 protein. The sample comprises roughly 78,000 distinct CDR3 sequences, around 42% of which are singletons, and just over 90% rests with the top ten. The CDR3 extends over 15 amino acids. The germline V gene has CDR1 LGHDT and CDR2 YNNKEL (reference sequence). V dropped 4 bases and J dropped 5 bases, with 18 bases sitting between them. Study findings and constraints: Cumulated frequencies of public TCR beta families served to identify carriers of CMV plus the relevant HLA. Dominant in the ex vivo response were TCR beta clonotypes restricted by HLA-C and specific for CMV.

The sample consisted of CD8+ T cells from cultured PBMCs, taken from culture after CMV antigen stimulation. This clonotype originated in a human donor in good health (CMV status not recorded). Some clones in this sample may be carry-over from other donors' samples. The chain combines TRBV3-1 with TRBJ2-7; a weak D match, TRBD2 (7 bases). The CDR3 region is CASSRSLGGADEQYF. The CDR3 nucleotides are TGTGCCAGCAGCCGCTCTTTGGGGGGGGCCGACGAGCAGTACTTC.